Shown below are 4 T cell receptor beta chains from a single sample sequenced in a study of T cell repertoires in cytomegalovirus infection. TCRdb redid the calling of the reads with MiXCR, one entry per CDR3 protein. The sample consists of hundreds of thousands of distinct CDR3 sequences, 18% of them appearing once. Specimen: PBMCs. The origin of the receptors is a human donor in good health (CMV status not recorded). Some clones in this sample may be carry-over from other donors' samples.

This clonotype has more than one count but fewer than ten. CDR3 protein: CASSQVAGETYEQYF. The CDR3 nucleotides read TGTGCCAGCAGCCAAGTAGCGGGAGAGACCTACGAGCAGTACTTC. This rearrangement joins TRBV4-2 to TRBJ2-7; 9 nucleotides agree with TRBD2. Per the germline V gene, CDR1 is LGHNA and CDR2 is YNFKEQ. The CDR3 totals 15 residues. V was clipped by 1 base and J by 2 bases; unmatched bases: 3.

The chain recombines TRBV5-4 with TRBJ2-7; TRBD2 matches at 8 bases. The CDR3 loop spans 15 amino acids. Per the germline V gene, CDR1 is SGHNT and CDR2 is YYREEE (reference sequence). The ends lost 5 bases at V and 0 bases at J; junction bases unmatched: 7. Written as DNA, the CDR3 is TGTGCCAGCAGTACGGGAGGGGACAACTCCTACGAGCAGTACTTC. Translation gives CASSTGGDNSYEQYF.

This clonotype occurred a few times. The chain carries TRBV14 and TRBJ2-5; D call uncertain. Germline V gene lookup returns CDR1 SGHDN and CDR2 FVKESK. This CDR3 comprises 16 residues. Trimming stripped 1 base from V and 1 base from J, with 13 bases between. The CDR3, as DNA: TGTGCCAGCAGCCAAGTGGGATCCTGGACCCAAGAGACCCAGTACTTC. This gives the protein CASSQVGSWTQETQYF.

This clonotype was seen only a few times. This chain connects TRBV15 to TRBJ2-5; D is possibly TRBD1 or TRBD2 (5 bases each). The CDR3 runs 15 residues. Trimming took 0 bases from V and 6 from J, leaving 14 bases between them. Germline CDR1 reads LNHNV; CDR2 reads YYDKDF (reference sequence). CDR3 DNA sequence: TGTGCCACCAGCAGAGATTCTGGGACCGGCAAGACCCAGTACTTC. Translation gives CATSRDSGTGKTQYF.